One and the same sample provided the 5 T cell receptor beta chains below, sequenced in a study of beta chain features in type 1 diabetes. Expressed TCRB transcripts were sequenced because the isolated RNA had all been reverse transcribed beforehand. Profiling relied on immunoSEQ multiplex PCR, and the TCRdb table lists in-frame clones only, not all of them. The sample includes around 350,000 clones, around an eighth of them seen just once. Sequenced input: naive CD4+ T cells from blood. These receptor sequences come from a young man in good health.

J is TRBJ2-2 and V is TRBV11-2; 7 positions match TRBD1. Germline-derived CDR1 and CDR2 are SGHAT and FQNNGV. V lost 4 bases and J lost 0; bases outside the gene matches: 8. The CDR3 is 17 amino acids. The CDR3 loop is CASSSYRGPANTGELFF. The CDR3 DNA follows: TGTGCCAGCAGCTCGTACAGGGGACCCGCGAACACCGGGGAGCTGTTTTTT.

This CDR3 reads CSAHRGLTEAFF. Here the CDR3 DNA reads TGCAGCGCCCACAGGGGGTTGACTGAAGCTTTCTTT. The rearrangement uses TRBV29-1 and TRBJ1-1, with 8 bases fitting TRBD1. Germline CDR1 SQVTM, CDR2 ANQGSEA. The CDR3 covers 12 residues. V shed 7 bases and J 5 bases; nucleotides not matched to a gene: 6.

The chain links TRBV7-3 to TRBJ2-1, with 13 bases lining up with TRBD2. The CDR3 is made up of 15 amino acids. CDR1 is SGHTA and CDR2 is FQGTGA in the germline V gene. V was pared by 5 bases and J by 6 bases, with 4 bases of the junction left unmatched. CDR3 in DNA: TGTGCCAGCAGCAAGACTAGCGGGGGGATCAATGAGCAGTTCTTC. Translation gives CASSKTSGGINEQFF. Supplemented by reference TRBV7-3 and TRBJ2-1, the full variable domain reads GAGVSQTPSNKVTEKGKYVELRCDPISGHTALYWYRQSLGQGPEFLIYFQGTGAADDSGLPNDRFFAVRPEGSVSTLKIQRTERGDSAVYLCASSKTSGGINEQFFGPGTRLTVL.

This chain connects TRBV4-2 to TRBJ2-7, with 10 bases aligning to TRBD1. V dropped 2 bases and J dropped 3; count of bases not matched to a gene: 13. CDR1 LGHNA and CDR2 YNFKEQ come from the germline V gene. This CDR3 has 18 residues. As DNA, the CDR3 is TGTGCCAGCAGCCAAAAGAGTCCGGGACAGGGGAAATTCTACGAGCAGTACTTC. Amino acid sequence: CASSQKSPGQGKFYEQYF.

This clone came up a few times. This chain joins TRBV7-2 and TRBJ1-4, with D unclear. The V end was cut by 5 bases, the J end by 7 bases, with 11 bases between. This CDR3 is built from 13 residues. Germline V gives CDR1 SGHTA, CDR2 FQGNSA. The CDR3 loop reads CASSPRTREKLFF. The CDR3 coding sequence is TGTGCCAGCAGCCCCCGGACTCGTGAAAAACTGTTTTTT.